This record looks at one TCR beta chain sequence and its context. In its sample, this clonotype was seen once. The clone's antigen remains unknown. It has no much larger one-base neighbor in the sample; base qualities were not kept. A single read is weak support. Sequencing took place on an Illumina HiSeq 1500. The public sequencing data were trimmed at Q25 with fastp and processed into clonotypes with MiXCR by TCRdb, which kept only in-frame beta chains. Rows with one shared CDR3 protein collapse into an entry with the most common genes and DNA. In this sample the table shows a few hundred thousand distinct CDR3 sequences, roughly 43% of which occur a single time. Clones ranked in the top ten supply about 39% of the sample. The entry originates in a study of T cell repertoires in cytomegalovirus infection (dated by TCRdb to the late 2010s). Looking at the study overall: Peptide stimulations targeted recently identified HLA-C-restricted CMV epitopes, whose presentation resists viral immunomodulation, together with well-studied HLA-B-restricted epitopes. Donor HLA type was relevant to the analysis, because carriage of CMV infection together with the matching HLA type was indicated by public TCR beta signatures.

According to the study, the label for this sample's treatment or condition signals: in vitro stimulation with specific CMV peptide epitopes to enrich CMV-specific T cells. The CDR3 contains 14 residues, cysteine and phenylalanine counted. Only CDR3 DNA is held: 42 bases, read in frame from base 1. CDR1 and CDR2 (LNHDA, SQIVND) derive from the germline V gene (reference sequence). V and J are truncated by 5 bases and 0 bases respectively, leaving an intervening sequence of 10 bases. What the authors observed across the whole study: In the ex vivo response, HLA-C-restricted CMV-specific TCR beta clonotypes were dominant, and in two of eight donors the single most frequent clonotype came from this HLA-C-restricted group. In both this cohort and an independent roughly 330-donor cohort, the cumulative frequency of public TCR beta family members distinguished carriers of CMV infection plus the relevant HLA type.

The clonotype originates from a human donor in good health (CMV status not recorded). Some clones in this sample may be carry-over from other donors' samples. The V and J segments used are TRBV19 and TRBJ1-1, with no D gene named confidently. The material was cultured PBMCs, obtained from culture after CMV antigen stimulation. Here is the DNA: TGTGCCAGTAGTCTGAATTCAATGAACACTGAAGCTTTCTTT. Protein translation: CASSLNSMNTEAFF.